This section outlines one TCR beta chain sequence together with its context. This may come from a read error, since a much larger clone is one base off. These data are taken from a study of prognosis after radiotherapy for stage I lung cancer. Study in general: Medically, all non-small cell lung cancer patients were deemed inoperable. SBRT was given in 3 to 5 fractions at a biologically effective dose of at least 100 Gy as radiotherapy.

The CDR3 contains 12 residues. Germline CDR1 is LNHDA and CDR2 is SQIVND (reference sequence). Trimming pared 7 bases from V and 7 bases from J, leaving 13 bases between. Collection of peripheral blood, in a volume of approximately 6.2 milliliters, was performed at each of two time points. With two-round multiplex PCR, TCR beta CDR3 sequences were amplified from genomic DNA. Gene-specific primers for each TRBV and TRBJ gene drove first-round PCR. TCRdb analysed the multiplex PCR reads with MiXCR anew, one entry per CDR3 protein. Of some 60,000 distinct CDR3 sequences in the sample, less than 30% were seen once.

V gene TRBV19 combines with J gene TRBJ1-1; D perhaps matches TRBD1 (5 bases). The sequences come from PBMCs, collected before or after stereotactic body radiation therapy (not recorded which). The clonotype comes from a donor over 45 with non-small cell lung cancer. CDR3: CASTSGHIEAFF. In nucleotides, the CDR3 is TGTGCCAGTACCTCAGGACATATTGAAGCTTTCTTT.